The 23 T cell receptor beta chains below all came from one sample that was sequenced in a study of CD8 T cells in ankylosing spondylitis. Their target antigens are unknown. TCRdb reanalysed the 5' RACE reads using MiXCR and keeps one entry per CDR3 protein. This table holds some 450,000 distinct CDR3 sequences, 15% to 20% found once. The study, taken as a whole, reports: It appeared that ankylosing spondylitis blood was characterized by a TCR beta motif of fewer than 10 highly homologous variants.

Sample: blood, either unsorted or a sorted T cell fraction (not recorded which). Receptors were obtained from a male donor with ankylosing spondylitis.

The chain links TRBV5-1 to TRBJ1-4; D remains unclear. V was clipped by 1 base and J by 0 bases, with 10 bases between them. The CDR3 contains 16 residues. The germline V gene has CDR1 SGHRS and CDR2 YFSETQ. In DNA, the CDR3 is TGCGCCAGCAGCTTGTCCTCGGGTGCAACTAATGAAAAACTGTTTTTT. Translating it yields CASSLSSGATNEKLFF.

The V and J genes are TRBV2 and TRBJ1-1, with 7 bases that match TRBD1. The V segment lost 4 bases and the J segment 8 bases; nucleotides outside the gene matches: 4. Germline CDR1 is SNHLY and CDR2 is FYNNEI. This CDR3 region has 12 residues. For the CDR3, the DNA is TGTGCCAGCAGTGTTTACAGGGGAGAAGCTTTCTTT. Its translation is CASSVYRGEAFF.

Only a few counts were recorded for this clonotype. This chain links TRBV20-1 with TRBJ1-1; D is unresolved. CDR1 is DFQATT, CDR2 SNEGSKA, per germline (reference sequence). The CDR3 spans 14 residues. V lost 4 bases and J 3 bases, leaving 15 bases between the germline ends. Here the CDR3 reads CSANMGRRDTEAFF. DNA of the CDR3: TGCAGTGCTAATATGGGTAGACGGGACACTGAAGCTTTCTTT.

A few counts support this clonotype. V and J are TRBV7-2 and TRBJ2-3; 8 bases line up with TRBD1. From germline, CDR1 is SGHTA and CDR2 FQGNSA. The CDR3 runs to 19 residues. V shed 0 bases and J 0 bases; nucleotides not matched to a gene: 11. The CDR3 DNA sequence: TGTGCCAGCAGCTTAGCGCCTACAGGGGGGCTTCCTAGCACAGATACGCAGTATTTT. Translation: CASSLAPTGGLPSTDTQYF.

The rearrangement uses TRBV19 and TRBJ2-2; D gene uncertain. Germline CDR1 is LNHDA and CDR2 is SQIVND (reference sequence). The length of the CDR3 is 13 residues. V was pared by 0 bases and J by 6 bases, with 5 bases between. This CDR3 reads CASSIEAAGELFF. The CDR3 DNA follows: TGTGCCAGTAGTATAGAGGCAGCCGGGGAGCTGTTTTTT.

This rearrangement joins TRBV7-3 to TRBJ2-6, with D possibly being TRBD2 (6 bases). Germline-derived CDR1 and CDR2 are SGHTA and FQGTGA. Trimming stripped 0 bases from V and 4 bases from J, with 10 bases between. The length of the CDR3 is 16 residues. This chain's CDR3 is CASSLTPSAGANVLTF. Here the CDR3 DNA reads TGTGCCAGCAGCTTAACCCCTAGCGCCGGGGCCAACGTCCTGACTTTC. The whole variable domain, filled in from reference TRBV7-3 and TRBJ2-6, reads GAGVSQTPSNKVTEKGKYVELRCDPISGHTALYWYRQSLGQGPEFLIYFQGTGAADDSGLPNDRFFAVRPEGSVSTLKIQRTERGDSAVYLCASSLTPSAGANVLTFGAGSRLTVL.

This clonotype came up many times. The chain uses TRBV20-1 and TRBJ2-7; 8 nucleotides align to TRBD2. Germline V gene data show CDR1 as DFQATT and CDR2 as SNEGSKA (reference sequence). V trimming: 3 bases; J trimming: 1 base; junction bases outside the gene matches: 8. The CDR3 totals 15 residues. CDR3 nucleotides: TGCAGTGCTAGTTCGGTAGCGGGGTCTTCCTACGAGCAGTACTTC. Translating gives CSASSVAGSSYEQYF.

This clonotype has just a few counts. The chain combines TRBV5-1 with TRBJ2-4; 8 bases are shared with TRBD2. Germline V gives CDR1 SGHRS, CDR2 YFSETQ. V dropped 0 bases and J dropped 13; count of bases not matched to a gene: 12. This CDR3 has 15 amino acids. CDR3 protein: CASSLEAGAIRVQYF. The DNA for the CDR3 is TGCGCCAGCAGCTTGGAAGCGGGGGCCATAAGGGTACAGTACTTC. Full variable domain (outside the CDR3, taken from reference TRBV5-1 and TRBJ2-4): KAGVTQTPRYLIKTRGQQVTLSCSPISGHRSVSWYQQTPGQGLQFLFEYFSETQRNKGNFPGRFSGRQFSNSRSEMNVSTLELGDSALYLCASSLEAGAIRVQYFGAGTRLSVL.

This clonotype was picked up a small number of times. The chain carries TRBV29-1 and TRBJ1-2; D gene ambiguous. Germline CDR1 is SQVTM and CDR2 is ANQGSEA. The CDR3 totals 13 residues. V was cut by 1 base and J by 4 bases, with 10 bases left in between. In DNA, the CDR3 is TGCAGCGTTGAAGCGGCAGGCCTCTATGGCTACACCTTC. Translating it yields CSVEAAGLYGYTF.

The genes are TRBV5-1 and TRBJ2-7; D not certain. The CDR3 has 14 amino acids. V was clipped by 4 bases and J by 4 bases, with 15 bases between them. CDR1 is SGHRS and CDR2 is YFSETQ in the germline V gene. The CDR3: CASSGCGSGYEQYF. DNA of the CDR3: TGCGCCAGCAGCGGCTGTGGGTCTGGGTACGAGCAGTACTTC.

This chain links TRBV5-1 with TRBJ2-7; D unresolved. The CDR3 length is 15 residues. CDR1 is SGHRS, CDR2 YFSETQ, per germline. V lost 4 bases and J lost 3, with 17 bases in between. The DNA of the CDR3 is TGCGCCAGCAGCCCGGACGGATCCCTTTTCTACGAGCAGTACTTC. Its translation: CASSPDGSLFYEQYF.

This clonotype appeared a few times. This chain links TRBV5-1 with TRBJ2-5; D uncertain. Deletions cut 0 bases from V and 2 bases from J, with 5 bases between. The CDR3 has 13 amino acids. CDR1 and CDR2 from the germline V gene are SGHRS and YFSETQ. The CDR3 loop reads CASSLDVQETQYF. For the CDR3, the DNA is TGCGCCAGCAGCTTGGACGTACAAGAGACCCAGTACTTC. The complete variable domain, with remaining parts taken from reference TRBV5-1 and TRBJ2-5, reads KAGVTQTPRYLIKTRGQQVTLSCSPISGHRSVSWYQQTPGQGLQFLFEYFSETQRNKGNFPGRFSGRQFSNSRSEMNVSTLELGDSALYLCASSLDVQETQYFGPGTRLLVL.

The chain couples TRBV7-8 to TRBJ2-5; 8 positions agree with TRBD1. Per germline, CDR1 SGHVS and CDR2 FQNEAQ. The junction had 4 bases not matched to a gene; V was cut back by 4 bases and J by 0 bases. The CDR3 sequence is 15 residues long. This CDR3 is CASSSTGVYQETQYF. In DNA, the CDR3 is TGTGCCAGCAGCTCGACAGGGGTGTACCAAGAGACCCAGTACTTC.

This clonotype occurred once. The chain recombines TRBV5-1 with TRBJ2-1, with TRBD2 identical over 14 bases. This CDR3 is built from 16 residues. Trimming cost V 3 bases and J 10 bases; bases outside gene matches: 9. Germline assignment: CDR1 SGHRS and CDR2 YFSETQ. The CDR3 here is CASSSATSGRGREQFF. CDR3 nucleotides: TGCGCCAGCAGCTCAGCGACTAGCGGGAGGGGAAGGGAGCAGTTCTTC. Filled out from reference TRBV5-1 and TRBJ2-1, the complete variable domain reads KAGVTQTPRYLIKTRGQQVTLSCSPISGHRSVSWYQQTPGQGLQFLFEYFSETQRNKGNFPGRFSGRQFSNSRSEMNVSTLELGDSALYLCASSSATSGRGREQFFGPGTRLTVL.

This clonotype was seen a few times. The CDR3 DNA is TGCGCCAGCAGGACTAGCGGGGCCACCTACGAGCAGTACTTC. This codes for CASRTSGATYEQYF. This rearrangement joins TRBV5-1 to TRBJ2-7; TRBD2 agrees at 11 bases. This CDR3 contains 14 residues. V shed 5 bases and J 2 bases; nucleotides not matched to a gene: 3. The V gene's germline CDR1 is SGHRS and CDR2 YFSETQ.

This clonotype was found a few times. The J gene is TRBJ2-5, the V gene TRBV4-1; 10 nucleotides align to TRBD2. This CDR3 is built from 17 residues. V lost 4 bases and J lost 4; bases outside the gene matches: 12. Germline CDR1 reads MGHRA; CDR2 reads YSYEKL. The DNA for the CDR3 is TGCGCCAGCAGCCGGGATCTTGGAGCGGGAGGGGGAGAGACCCAGTACTTC. Encoded protein: CASSRDLGAGGGETQYF.

This clonotype has just a few counts. The chain recombines TRBV7-9 with TRBJ2-1; tentatively, D is TRBD2 (5 bases). Looked up from germline, CDR1 is SEHNR and CDR2 is FQNEAQ (reference sequence). V lost 5 bases, J lost 0 bases, and 14 bases lay in between. This CDR3 contains 16 residues. CDR3 in amino acids: CASSHAGASSYNEQFF. Here the CDR3 DNA reads TGTGCCAGCAGCCACGCGGGCGCTAGCTCCTACAATGAGCAGTTCTTC.

The CDR3: CASSLRGQGSTEAFF. In DNA form, the CDR3 reads TGCGCCAGCAGCTTGAGGGGGCAGGGGAGCACTGAAGCTTTCTTT. The chain combines TRBV5-1 with TRBJ1-1; 7 bases align to TRBD1. Unmatched junction bases numbered 7, after V lost 1 base and J lost 4 bases. In germline, CDR1 is SGHRS, CDR2 YFSETQ. The CDR3 has 15 residues. The full variable domain, its missing parts supplied by reference TRBV5-1 and TRBJ1-1, is KAGVTQTPRYLIKTRGQQVTLSCSPISGHRSVSWYQQTPGQGLQFLFEYFSETQRNKGNFPGRFSGRQFSNSRSEMNVSTLELGDSALYLCASSLRGQGSTEAFFGQGTRLTVV.

This clonotype was detected many times. The V call is TRBV10-3, the J call TRBJ2-5; 8 bases line up with TRBD2. CDR3 length: 15 residues. The germline V gene has CDR1 ENHRY and CDR2 SYGVKD. J was trimmed by 0 bases and V by 5 bases; bases with no gene match: 5. The CDR3 nucleotides read TGTGCCATCAGTAAGGGTAGCGGGAACCAAGAGACCCAGTACTTC. It yields the protein CAISKGSGNQETQYF.

The V and J genes are TRBV5-1 and TRBJ2-7, with D perhaps TRBD2 (6 bases). The CDR3 is 15 residues long. With 4 bases removed from V and 2 bases from J, the gap between germline ends came to 16 bases. Germline lookup yields CDR1 SGHRS and CDR2 YFSETQ. This chain's CDR3 is CASSPPGLVAYEQYF. As DNA, the CDR3 is TGCGCCAGCAGCCCTCCGGGACTGGTCGCCTACGAGCAGTACTTC.

The chain has TRBV4-3 and TRBJ2-7, with 8 bases that match TRBD2. This CDR3 has 18 amino acids. V lost 0 bases to trimming and J lost 5 bases; unmatched junction nucleotides: 15. Per the germline V gene, CDR1 is LGHNA and CDR2 is YSLEER. CDR3 DNA: TGCGCCAGCAGCCAAGATCGACCCACCAGCGGGAGTTTCCACGAGCAGTACTTC. It encodes CASSQDRPTSGSFHEQYF.

This clonotype was seen more than once but under ten times. The J gene is TRBJ1-5, the V gene TRBV12-3 or TRBV12-4; 10 positions match TRBD1. The V and J ends lost 5 bases and 0 bases, in that order; junction bases with no gene match: 7. This CDR3 contains 17 residues. The DNA for the CDR3 is TGTGCCAGCAGTGTCGGGACAGGGGCTTATAGCAATCAGCCCCAGCATTTT. This codes for CASSVGTGAYSNQPQHF.

Only a few counts were recorded for this clonotype. V gene TRBV4-2 combines with J gene TRBJ1-2; weak D call: TRBD1 (6 bases). V was shortened by 0 bases and J by 5 bases, with 13 bases between the two germline ends. The CDR3 loop spans 15 amino acids. Germline CDR1 reads LGHNA; CDR2 reads YNFKEQ. CDR3: CASSQEGYQGYGYTF. The CDR3 bases are TGTGCCAGCAGCCAAGAAGGGTATCAGGGGTATGGCTACACCTTC.